One sample yielded the 26 T cell receptor beta chains listed below, sequenced in a study of T cells after yellow fever vaccination. In TCRdb, the 5' RACE reads were re-called with MiXCR into one record per CDR3 protein. The data contain hundreds of thousands of distinct CDR3 sequences, approximately 19% of them singletons. The sequencing here drew on PBMCs, taken before the yellow fever booster vaccination. The receptor source for this set is a man aged 18 to 30 who received the YFV17D yellow fever vaccine.

In its sample, this clonotype was seen a few times. This chain uses TRBV5-1 with TRBJ1-2, with D uncertain. Germline assignment: CDR1 SGHRS and CDR2 YFSETQ. This CDR3 comprises 14 residues. Trimming pared 0 bases from V and 7 bases from J, leaving 13 bases between. Written as DNA, the CDR3 is TGCGCCAGCAGCTTGGCCCAGGAGTGGAGTGGCTACACCTTC. Translated, it gives CASSLAQEWSGYTF.

The chain is built from TRBV20-1 and TRBJ1-5; D call uncertain. V was shortened by 1 base and J by 0 bases, with 13 bases between the two germline ends. Germline loops: CDR1 DFQATT, CDR2 SNEGSKA (reference sequence). This CDR3 has 16 amino acids. CDR3 in amino acids: CSARGPGVVSNQPQHF. CDR3 bases: TGCAGTGCTAGAGGCCCAGGAGTAGTTAGCAATCAGCCCCAGCATTTT.

The rearrangement links TRBV2 to TRBJ2-5; D uncertain. The CDR3 runs 14 residues. Trimming cost V 2 bases and J 0 bases, with 7 bases left between them. In germline, CDR1 is SNHLY, CDR2 FYNNEI. The CDR3 DNA sequence: TGTGCCAGCAGTGAACGGACGGACCAAGAGACCCAGTACTTC. Translation gives CASSERTDQETQYF. The full variable domain, in which reference TRBV2 and TRBJ2-5 provide the parts outside the CDR3, is EPEVTQTPSHQVTQMGQEVILRCVPISNHLYFYWYRQILGQKVEFLVSFYNNEISEKSEIFDDQFSVERPDGSNFTLKIRSTKLEDSAMYFCASSERTDQETQYFGPGTRLLVL.

In DNA, the CDR3 is TGTGCCAGCACCCGGGGGACAGCGAACACTGAAGCTTTCTTT. Translating gives CASTRGTANTEAFF. The rearrangement uses TRBV12-3 or TRBV12-4 and TRBJ1-1; 7 bases fit TRBD1. Trimming cost V 7 bases and J 1 base; bases outside gene matches: 6. The CDR3 consists of 14 residues.

The CDR3 loop reads CASGADRGTQYV. In DNA form, the CDR3 reads TGTGCCAGCGGCGCGGACAGGGGGACCCAGTACGTC. The V gene is TRBV28, the J gene TRBJ2-7; 10 bases map to TRBD1. The germline V gene has CDR1 MDHEN and CDR2 SYDVKM. Trimming took 8 bases from V and 10 from J; bases not matched to a gene: 8. The CDR3 sequence is 12 residues long.

This clonotype was seen repeatedly, ten times or more. Written as DNA, the CDR3 is TGTGCCAGCAGCTTCGTTTGGATGCGGGTCGAGCAGTTCTTC. As protein: CASSFVWMRVEQFF. V usage is TRBV5-5 and J usage is TRBJ2-1; D is possibly TRBD2 (5 bases). Trimming took off 2 bases at V and 10 bases at J, with 16 bases between the two ends. Germline V gives CDR1 SGHKS, CDR2 YYEKEE (reference sequence). The CDR3 runs to 14 residues.

A few counts support this clonotype. This sequence joins TRBV7-2 and TRBJ2-5, with 7 nucleotides matching TRBD2. This CDR3 is built from 16 residues. V shed 4 bases and J 5 bases; nucleotides not matched to a gene: 13. Per the germline V gene, CDR1 is SGHTA and CDR2 is FQGNSA. The CDR3 DNA reads as TGTGCCAGCAGCTCGGCGTGGGGACTAACTTATGAGACCCAGTACTTC. It yields the protein CASSSAWGLTYETQYF.

The CDR3 DNA follows: TGTGCCAGCAGTTTAGAACAGAGCTATGGCTACACCTTC. This encodes CASSLEQSYGYTF. The V call is TRBV12-3 or TRBV12-4, the J call TRBJ1-2; unclear D gene. The CDR3 consists of 13 residues. With 1 base removed from V and 4 bases from J, the gap between germline ends came to 7 bases.

This chain joins TRBV4-1 and TRBJ2-7; D perhaps matches TRBD1 (5 bases). CDR1 is MGHRA, CDR2 YSYEKL, per germline. The CDR3 loop spans 14 amino acids. V lost 5 bases, J lost 2 bases, and 13 bases lay in between. The DNA for the CDR3 is TGCGCCAGCAGCTACCAGGGTTACCCCTACGAGCAGTACTTC. It codes for CASSYQGYPYEQYF.

In DNA, the CDR3 is TGTGCCAGCAGCTTAGATCCTGGCTACACCTTC. Translating it yields CASSLDPGYTF. This sequence joins TRBV7-7 and TRBJ1-2, with D unclear. Deletions cut 1 base from V and 7 bases from J, with 4 bases between. CDR3 length: 11 residues. Germline CDR1 is SSHAT and CDR2 is FNYEAQ (reference sequence).

This clonotype showed up just a few times. The chain uses TRBV7-9 and TRBJ2-2; maybe TRBD2 (6 bases). CDR1 is SEHNR, CDR2 FQNEAQ, per germline (reference sequence). The CDR3 is 16 residues long. The germline V and J ends were trimmed by 0 bases and 5 bases, with 13 bases remaining between them. The CDR3, as DNA: TGTGCCAGCAGCTTAGCCTCGGAGGGACGAACCGGGGAGCTGTTTTTT. This sequence encodes CASSLASEGRTGELFF.

This clonotype was seen at least ten times. J is TRBJ1-4 and V is TRBV20-1; no definite D call. Germline V gene lookup returns CDR1 DFQATT and CDR2 SNEGSKA (reference sequence). V was shortened by 0 bases and J by 12 bases, with 14 bases between the two germline ends. This CDR3 region has 13 residues. The CDR3 DNA follows: TGCAGTGCTAGAGATGAGAATCGGGTGGAACTGTTTTTT. Translating it yields CSARDENRVELFF.

This clonotype was counted a few times. The chain recombines TRBV6-6 with TRBJ2-3; TRBD1 is a possible D gene (6 bases). CDR3 size: 16 residues. V was trimmed by 0 bases and J by 5 bases, leaving 15 bases between them. Germline loops: CDR1 MNHNY, CDR2 SVGAGI (reference sequence). CDR3 residues: CASSYSGQGNGDTQYF. The DNA of the CDR3 is TGTGCCAGCAGTTACTCAGGCCAGGGGAATGGAGATACGCAGTATTTT.

The chain employs TRBV5-1 and TRBJ1-4, with 8 bases identical to TRBD1. The CDR3 covers 15 residues. Losses at the gene ends were 3 bases for V and 3 bases for J; bases not matched to a gene: 4. Germline CDR1 is SGHRS and CDR2 is YFSETQ. CDR3 sequence reads: CASSSQGDPNEKLFF. CDR3 DNA sequence: TGCGCCAGCAGCTCACAGGGGGACCCTAATGAAAAACTGTTTTTT. Variable domain in full (rest from reference TRBV5-1 and TRBJ1-4): KAGVTQTPRYLIKTRGQQVTLSCSPISGHRSVSWYQQTPGQGLQFLFEYFSETQRNKGNFPGRFSGRQFSNSRSEMNVSTLELGDSALYLCASSSQGDPNEKLFFGSGTQLSVL.

The chain is built from TRBV7-2 and TRBJ1-3, with TRBD1 matching over 7 bases. Germline values: CDR1 SGHTA, CDR2 FQGNSA. Trimming took 2 bases from V and 1 from J; bases not matched to a gene: 5. The CDR3 is 16 amino acids. In DNA form, the CDR3 reads TGTGCCAGCAGCTTACGGGACAGACCGTCTGGAAACACCATATATTTT. It specifies CASSLRDRPSGNTIYF.

This clonotype has only a few counts. V is TRBV7-2 and J is TRBJ1-1, with D possibly TRBD1 on 5 matching bases. V was trimmed by 2 bases and J by 8 bases, leaving 18 bases between them. The CDR3 runs to 15 residues. The germline V gene has CDR1 SGHTA and CDR2 FQGNSA. CDR3 loop: CASSLFPGSGSEAFF. In DNA form, the CDR3 reads TGTGCCAGCAGCTTATTCCCGGGGTCAGGGTCGGAAGCTTTCTTT.

The sample holds a few counts of this clonotype. The chain couples TRBV5-4 to TRBJ2-1; a possible D gene is TRBD2 (5 bases). Trimming took off 4 bases at V and 7 bases at J, with 18 bases between the two ends. The CDR3 consists of 15 residues. Germline V CDR1 and CDR2: SGHNT, YYREEE (reference sequence). The CDR3 sequence is CASSHYGDPGNEQFF. The CDR3 DNA follows: TGTGCCAGCAGCCACTACGGGGATCCGGGAAATGAGCAGTTCTTC.

This clonotype has a count of ten or more. The V call is TRBV12-3 or TRBV12-4, the J call TRBJ2-7, with D unresolved. The V gene lost 6 bases and the J gene lost 5 bases, with 11 bases spanning the gap. This CDR3 has 12 residues. CDR3: CASSSRRNEQYV. In DNA form, the CDR3 reads TGTGCCAGCAGCTCGCGGCGGAACGAGCAGTACGTC.

In this sample, this clonotype turned up a few times. V usage is TRBV12-3 or TRBV12-4 and J usage is TRBJ1-2; 9 bases line up with TRBD1. The CDR3 runs 17 residues. V dropped 8 bases and J dropped 6; count of bases not matched to a gene: 19. The CDR3 protein is CASSRVGQGLLRDGYTF. CDR3 DNA sequence: TGTGCCAGCTCACGAGTAGGACAGGGGCTTTTAAGGGATGGCTACACCTTC.

This clonotype was counted between two and nine times. V gene TRBV7-2 combines with J gene TRBJ2-5; D gene unclear. The germline gives CDR1 SGHTA, CDR2 FQGNSA. The CDR3 is 14 amino acids. V lost 1 base and J lost 4, with 10 bases in between. The CDR3 loop reads CASSLGAAGETQYF. The DNA for the CDR3 is TGTGCCAGCAGCTTAGGGGCAGCTGGAGAGACCCAGTACTTC.

The sample holds a few counts of this clonotype. V usage is TRBV5-5 and J usage is TRBJ2-7; no firm D call. The V end lost 0 bases, the J end lost 0 bases, and 10 bases lay between the germline ends. Germline-derived CDR1 and CDR2 are SGHKS and YYEKEE (reference sequence). This CDR3 has 15 residues. This CDR3 is CASSLDVRSSYEQYV. CDR3 in DNA: TGTGCCAGCAGCTTGGATGTACGGTCCTCCTACGAGCAGTACGTC.

Points on this clonotype: One end of the junction does not line up with germline, which may come from a read error. This chain links TRBV5-5 with TRBJ2-3; D is possibly TRBD1 or TRBD2 (6 bases each). The CDR3 is 16 amino acids. CDR1 SGHKS and CDR2 YYEKEE come from the germline V gene (reference sequence). The CDR3 DNA reads as TGTGCCAGCAGCCTCAGCCCGGGGGCTGGTGGAGATACGCGGTATTTT. Protein product: CASSLSPGAGGDTRYF.

This clonotype was counted many times. The chain joins TRBV6-4 to TRBJ2-6, with D maybe TRBD2 (6 bases). Germline CDR1 reads MRHNA; CDR2 reads SNTAGT. The CDR3 covers 16 residues. Deletions cut 2 bases from V and 1 base from J, with 9 bases between. Here the CDR3 DNA reads TGTGCCAGCAGTGACGTGGGGGGATCTGGGGCCAACGTCCTGACTTTC. It yields the protein CASSDVGGSGANVLTF.

This clonotype was seen a handful of times. This rearrangement joins TRBV24-1 to TRBJ2-1, with 10 bases matching TRBD2. The CDR3 is made up of 14 amino acids. V lost 2 bases to trimming and J lost 13 bases; unmatched junction nucleotides: 7. Germline lookup yields CDR1 KGHDR and CDR2 SFDVKD. CDR3 in amino acids: CATSDSAGGRDQFF. The CDR3 nucleotides read TGTGCCACCAGTGATTCAGCGGGGGGGCGTGATCAGTTCTTC.

This clonotype occurred many times. The V and J genes are TRBV7-2 and TRBJ1-2, with unresolved D. CDR1 is SGHTA and CDR2 is FQGNSA in the germline V gene. This CDR3 has 13 amino acids. V was shortened by 5 bases and J by 3 bases, with 10 bases between the two germline ends. Here the CDR3 reads CASSLNQDYGYTF. The CDR3 region has the DNA TGTGCCAGCAGCCTAAATCAGGACTATGGCTACACCTTC.

This clonotype was found a few times. The chain joins TRBV7-9 to TRBJ2-7; D is ambiguous. The CDR3 is 13 residues long. From germline, CDR1 is SEHNR and CDR2 FQNEAQ (reference sequence). The V and J ends lost 2 bases and 5 bases respectively, with 10 bases between them. The CDR3 is CASSLLTGDEQYF. CDR3 bases: TGTGCCAGCAGCTTACTCACGGGCGACGAGCAGTACTTC.